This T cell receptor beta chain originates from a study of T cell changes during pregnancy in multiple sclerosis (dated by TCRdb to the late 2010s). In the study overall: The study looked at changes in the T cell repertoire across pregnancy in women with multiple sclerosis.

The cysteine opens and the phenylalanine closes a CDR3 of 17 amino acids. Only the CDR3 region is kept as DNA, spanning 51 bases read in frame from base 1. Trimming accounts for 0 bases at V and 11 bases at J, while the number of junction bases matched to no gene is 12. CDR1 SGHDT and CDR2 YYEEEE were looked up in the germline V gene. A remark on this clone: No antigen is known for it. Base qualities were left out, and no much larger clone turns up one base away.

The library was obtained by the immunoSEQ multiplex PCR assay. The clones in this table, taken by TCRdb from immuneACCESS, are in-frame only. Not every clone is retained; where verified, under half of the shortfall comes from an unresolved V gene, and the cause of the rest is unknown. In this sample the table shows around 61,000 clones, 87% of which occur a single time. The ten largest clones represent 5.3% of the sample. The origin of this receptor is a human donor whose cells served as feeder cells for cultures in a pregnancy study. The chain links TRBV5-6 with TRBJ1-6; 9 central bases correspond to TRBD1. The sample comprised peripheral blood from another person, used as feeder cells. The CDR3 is CASSLGFGTGSRAPLHF. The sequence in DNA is TGTGCCAGCAGCTTGGGATTCGGGACAGGGTCGAGGGCACCCCTCCACTTT.